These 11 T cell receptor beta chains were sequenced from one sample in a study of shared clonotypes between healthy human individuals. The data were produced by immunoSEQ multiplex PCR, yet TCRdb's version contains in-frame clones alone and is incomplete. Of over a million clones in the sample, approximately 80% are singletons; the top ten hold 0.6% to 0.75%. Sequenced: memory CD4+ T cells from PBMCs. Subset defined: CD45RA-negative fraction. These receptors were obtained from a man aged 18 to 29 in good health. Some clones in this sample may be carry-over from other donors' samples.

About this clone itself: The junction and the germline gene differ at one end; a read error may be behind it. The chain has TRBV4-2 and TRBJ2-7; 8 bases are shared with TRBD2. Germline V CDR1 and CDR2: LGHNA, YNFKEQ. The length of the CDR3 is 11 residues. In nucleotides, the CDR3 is TGTGCCAGCAGCCAAGGAAGCGGGAGAGACTTC. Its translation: CASSQGSGRDF.

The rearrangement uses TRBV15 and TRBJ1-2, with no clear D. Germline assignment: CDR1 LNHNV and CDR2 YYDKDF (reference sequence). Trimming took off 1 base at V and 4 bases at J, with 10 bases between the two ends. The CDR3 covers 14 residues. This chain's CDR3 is CATSRGESTYGYTF. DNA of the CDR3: TGTGCCACCAGCAGAGGCGAGTCAACCTATGGCTACACCTTC.

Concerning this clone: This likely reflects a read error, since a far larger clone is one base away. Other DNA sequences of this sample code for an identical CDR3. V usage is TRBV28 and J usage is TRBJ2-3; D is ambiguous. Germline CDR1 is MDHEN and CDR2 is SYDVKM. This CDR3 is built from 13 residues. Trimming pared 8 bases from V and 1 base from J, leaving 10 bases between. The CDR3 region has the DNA TGTGCCAGCTCCCCTGGAGGCACAGATACGCAGTATTTT. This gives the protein CASSPGGTDTQYF.

The CDR3 sequence: CASSEAGTGFYEQYF. In DNA, the CDR3 is TGTGCCAGCAGTGAAGCCGGGACAGGGTTCTACGAGCAGTACTTC. This rearrangement joins TRBV6-1 to TRBJ2-7; 9 bases agree with TRBD1. V was pared by 0 bases and J by 3 bases, with 3 bases of the junction left unmatched. Germline CDR1 and CDR2: MNHNS and SASEGT. The CDR3 runs to 15 residues.

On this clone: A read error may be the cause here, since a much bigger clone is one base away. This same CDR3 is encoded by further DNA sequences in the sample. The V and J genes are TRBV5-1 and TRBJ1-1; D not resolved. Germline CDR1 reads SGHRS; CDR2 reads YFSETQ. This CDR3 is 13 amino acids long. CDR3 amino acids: CASSLSMNTEAFF. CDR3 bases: TGCGCCAGCAGCTTGTCGATGAACACCGAAGCTTTCTTT.

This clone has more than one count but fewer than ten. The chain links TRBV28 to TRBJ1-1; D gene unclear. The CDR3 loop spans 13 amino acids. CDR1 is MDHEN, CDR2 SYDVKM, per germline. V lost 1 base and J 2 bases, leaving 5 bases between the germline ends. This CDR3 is CASSLLRNTEAFF. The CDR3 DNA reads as TGTGCCAGCAGTTTATTAAGAAACACTGAAGCTTTCTTT.

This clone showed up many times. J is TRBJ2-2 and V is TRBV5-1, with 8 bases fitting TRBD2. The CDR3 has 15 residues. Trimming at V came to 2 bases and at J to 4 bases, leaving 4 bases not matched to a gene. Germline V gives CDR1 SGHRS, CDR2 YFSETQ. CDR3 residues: CASSFSGITTGELFF. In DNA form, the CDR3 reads TGCGCCAGCAGCTTTAGCGGGATTACCACCGGGGAGCTGTTTTTT.

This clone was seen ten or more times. In DNA, the CDR3 is TGTGCCAGCAGCTCCGGGACTCTACCTATCTACGAGCAGTACTTC. It yields the protein CASSSGTLPIYEQYF. The gene calls are TRBV11-1 and TRBJ2-7; possibly TRBD2 for D (6 bases). V lost 4 bases and J 3 bases, leaving 16 bases between the germline ends. The CDR3 has 15 amino acids. Germline V gene data show CDR1 as SGHAT and CDR2 as FQDESV (reference sequence).

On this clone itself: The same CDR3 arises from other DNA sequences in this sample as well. The CDR3 protein is CSVRSGNTIYF. The CDR3 region has the DNA TGCAGCGTACGCTCTGGAAACACCATATATTTT. The V and J genes are TRBV29-1 and TRBJ1-3; D gene uncertain. V was clipped by 6 bases and J by 0 bases, with 3 bases between them. The CDR3 totals 11 residues. The germline V gene encodes CDR1 SQVTM and CDR2 ANQGSEA.

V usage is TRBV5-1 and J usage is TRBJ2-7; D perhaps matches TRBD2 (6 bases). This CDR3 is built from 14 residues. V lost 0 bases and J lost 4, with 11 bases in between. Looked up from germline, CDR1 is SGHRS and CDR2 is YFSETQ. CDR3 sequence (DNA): TGCGCCAGCAGCTTGGGGCTAGCGACTTACGAGCAGTACTTC. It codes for CASSLGLATYEQYF.

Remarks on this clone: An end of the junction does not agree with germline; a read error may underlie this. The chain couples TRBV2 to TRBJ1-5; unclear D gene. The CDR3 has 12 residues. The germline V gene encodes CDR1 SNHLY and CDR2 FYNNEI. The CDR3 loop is CASKWSNKPQHF. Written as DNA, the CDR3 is TGTGCCAGCAAATGGAGCAATAAGCCCCAGCATTTT.